This passage covers 19 T cell receptor beta chains from one sample sequenced in a study of technical replicates of blood from several donors. Assay used: immunoSEQ multiplex PCR; TCRdb lists only in-frame clones, some missing. The sample holds about 80,000 clones, roughly 94% seen once. The sample was T cells isolated from PBMCs. These receptor sequences come from a human donor in good health.

The chain carries TRBV12-5 and TRBJ2-7, with D possibly matching TRBD1 (5 bases). There are 12 residues in the CDR3. Germline V lookup: CDR1 LGHNT, CDR2 FRNRAP. Trimming pared 1 base from V and 4 bases from J, leaving 5 bases between. CDR3 DNA: TGTGCTAGTGGTTTGGAGGGGTACGAGCAGTACTTC. It is translated as CASGLEGYEQYF.

The chain is built from TRBV9 and TRBJ1-1; D call uncertain. V lost 0 bases and J 1 base, leaving 7 bases between the germline ends. The CDR3 runs to 14 residues. The germline CDR1 and CDR2 sequences are SGDLS and YYNGEE. CDR3 sequence (DNA): TGTGCCAGCAGCGTAGACTACGGGAACACTGAAGCTTTCTTT. Translating it yields CASSVDYGNTEAFF. The full variable domain, rest sourced from reference TRBV9 and TRBJ1-1, is DSGVTQTPKHLITATGQRVTLRCSPRSGDLSVYWYQQSLDQGLQFLIQYYNGEERAKGNILERFSAQQFPDLHSELNLSSLELGDSALYFCASSVDYGNTEAFFGQGTRLTVV.

DNA for the CDR3: TGTGCCAGCAGCGCTACAGGGCCAGATACGCAGTATTTT. It encodes CASSATGPDTQYF. The chain has TRBV5-4 and TRBJ2-3, with a possible D match to TRBD1 (6 bases). CDR1 SGHNT and CDR2 YYREEE come from the germline V gene (reference sequence). The length of the CDR3 is 13 residues. V was pared by 4 bases and J by 4 bases, with 10 bases between.

This clone was recorded only once. The V call is TRBV18, the J call TRBJ2-1; 11 nucleotides match TRBD1. There are 20 residues in the CDR3. Losses at the gene ends were 2 bases for V and 0 bases for J; bases not matched to a gene: 12. The germline V gene encodes CDR1 KGHSH and CDR2 LQKENI. The chain's CDR3 is CASSPIRTGGVSDSYNEQFF. The CDR3 DNA is TGTGCCAGCTCACCAATCAGGACAGGGGGCGTAAGCGACTCCTACAATGAGCAGTTCTTC.

The chain combines TRBV12-5 with TRBJ1-2; perhaps TRBD1 as D (6 bases). The CDR3 is 16 amino acids. Germline V gene lookup returns CDR1 LGHNT and CDR2 FRNRAP. Trimming removed 3 bases from V and 8 bases from J, with 22 bases in between. In DNA form, the CDR3 reads TGTGCTAGTGGTTTCTATCCAGGGGCCGGCGAGGGAGGCTACACCTTC. This translates into CASGFYPGAGEGGYTF.

This chain joins TRBV13 and TRBJ1-2; D perhaps matches TRBD1 (5 bases). Trimming took 4 bases from V and 2 from J, leaving 20 bases between them. The CDR3 totals 17 residues. Germline V CDR1 and CDR2: PRHDT, FYEKMQ (reference sequence). CDR3 protein: CASSYEPGDGKNYGYTF. CDR3 nucleotides: TGTGCCAGCAGCTATGAACCGGGGGACGGCAAGAACTATGGCTACACCTTC.

The J gene is TRBJ2-1, the V gene TRBV19, with 8 positions matching TRBD2. The germline V gene encodes CDR1 LNHDA and CDR2 SQIVND (reference sequence). V shed 5 bases, J shed 12 bases, and the junction held 6 bases outside the gene matches. The CDR3 is 12 amino acids. The CDR3 loop is CASSLGTSGQFF. CDR3 DNA sequence: TGTGCCAGTAGTTTAGGGACTAGTGGGCAGTTCTTC.

The chain recombines TRBV27 with TRBJ2-1, with D perhaps TRBD1 (5 bases). V was clipped by 5 bases and J by 3 bases, with 26 bases between them. CDR1 MNHEY and CDR2 SMNVEV come from the germline V gene (reference sequence). This CDR3 is 19 amino acids long. In nucleotides, the CDR3 is TGTGCCAGCAGTCCTAAGACAGCCCCAACTCTTACACTCTACAATGAGCAGTTCTTC. The encoded protein is CASSPKTAPTLTLYNEQFF.

The chain is built from TRBV5-1 and TRBJ1-2, with D unclear. V was clipped by 0 bases and J by 4 bases, with 13 bases between them. The germline V gene has CDR1 SGHRS and CDR2 YFSETQ. There are 15 residues in the CDR3. The CDR3 here is CASSLVGTEGYGYTF. The DNA for the CDR3 is TGCGCCAGCAGCTTGGTGGGAACCGAGGGCTATGGCTACACCTTC. The full variable domain, with the rest looked up from reference TRBV5-1 and TRBJ1-2, is KAGVTQTPRYLIKTRGQQVTLSCSPISGHRSVSWYQQTPGQGLQFLFEYFSETQRNKGNFPGRFSGRQFSNSRSEMNVSTLELGDSALYLCASSLVGTEGYGYTFGSGTRLTVV.

The rearrangement links TRBV6-4 to TRBJ2-1; D is ambiguous. V gave up 0 bases and J gave up 0 bases, with 12 bases separating them. Germline V gene lookup returns CDR1 MRHNA and CDR2 SNTAGT. The length of the CDR3 is 17 residues. CDR3 in amino acids: CASSDSPWANSYNEQFF. The CDR3 DNA reads as TGTGCCAGCAGTGACTCGCCGTGGGCTAACTCCTACAATGAGCAGTTCTTC.

This clone was detected once. This sequence joins TRBV25-1 and TRBJ2-7; D is perhaps TRBD1 (5 bases). Looked up from germline, CDR1 is MGHDK and CDR2 is SYGVNS. V was pared by 3 bases and J by 4 bases, with 7 bases between. The CDR3 sequence is 12 residues long. CDR3 region: CASSETAYEQYF. The CDR3, as DNA: TGTGCCAGCAGTGAGACAGCGTACGAGCAGTACTTC.

The gene calls are TRBV2 and TRBJ2-7; D unresolved. From germline, CDR1 is SNHLY and CDR2 FYNNEI. The CDR3 loop spans 13 amino acids. Trimming took off 3 bases at V and 2 bases at J, with 8 bases between the two ends. The CDR3 sequence is CASSEAQPYEQYF. CDR3 DNA: TGTGCCAGCAGTGAGGCACAGCCCTACGAGCAGTACTTC.

This clone was seen a single time. J is TRBJ2-5 and V is TRBV30, with D unclear. This CDR3 is built from 13 residues. The V end was cut by 0 bases, the J end by 3 bases, with 8 bases between. CDR1 and CDR2 from the germline V gene are GTSNPN and SVGIG (reference sequence). The CDR3 spells CAWSVLLKETQYF. CDR3 DNA: TGTGCCTGGAGTGTCTTGTTAAAAGAGACCCAGTACTTC.

This chain joins TRBV11-3 and TRBJ1-2; D is perhaps TRBD1 (6 bases). Between the trimmed V and J ends, which lost 5 bases and 4 bases, there was a span of 14 bases. CDR1 SGHNT and CDR2 YENEEA come from the germline V gene. This CDR3 has 14 amino acids. The CDR3 sequence: CASSHQDSFYGYTF. The CDR3 DNA reads as TGTGCCAGCAGCCACCAGGACAGTTTCTATGGCTACACCTTC.

This rearrangement joins TRBV28 to TRBJ1-1; 10 nucleotides align to TRBD1. J lost 5 bases, V lost 6 bases, and 9 bases had no gene match. Germline CDR1 MDHEN, CDR2 SYDVKM. The CDR3 is 15 amino acids. CDR3 DNA: TGTGCCAGCAGCCGATTAGGACAGGGGGGGACTGAAGCTTTCTTT. This sequence encodes CASSRLGQGGTEAFF.

The rearrangement links TRBV7-3 to TRBJ2-1, with TRBD2 identical over 10 bases. CDR3 length: 15 amino acids. Germline-derived CDR1 and CDR2 are SGHTA and FQGTGA. The V gene end was trimmed by 4 bases and the J gene end by 2 bases; junction bases not matched to a gene: 2. CDR3 nucleotide sequence: TGTGCCAGCAGCTCTAGCGGGAGCACCTACAATGAGCAGTTCTTC. Translated: CASSSSGSTYNEQFF.

The chain uses TRBV2 and TRBJ2-1, with 7 bases aligning to TRBD2. The CDR3 has 15 residues. Trimming cost V 8 bases and J 3 bases; bases outside gene matches: 10. CDR1 and CDR2 (germline): SNHLY, FYNNEI. In DNA, the CDR3 is TGTGCCAGCCTCGGCAAGCCTAGCGGCTACAATGAGCAGTTCTTC. This gives the protein CASLGKPSGYNEQFF.

J is TRBJ2-7 and V is TRBV27; 10 bases match TRBD2. The germline V gene has CDR1 MNHEY and CDR2 SMNVEV (reference sequence). This CDR3 region has 16 residues. With V trimmed by 5 bases and J by 2 bases, 9 bases remained unmatched. The CDR3 here is CASSPPGLATPYEQYF. The DNA for the CDR3 is TGTGCCAGCAGTCCCCCGGGACTAGCGACCCCCTACGAGCAGTACTTC.

The rearrangement joins TRBV5-1 to TRBJ2-7, with D perhaps TRBD2 (6 bases). V was shortened by 3 bases and J by 2 bases, with 12 bases between the two germline ends. CDR1 and CDR2 from the germline V gene are SGHRS and YFSETQ. CDR3 length: 14 amino acids. CDR3 DNA: TGCGCCAGCAGCTCCAGCGGGCCAACCTACGAGCAGTACTTC. Translating gives CASSSSGPTYEQYF.